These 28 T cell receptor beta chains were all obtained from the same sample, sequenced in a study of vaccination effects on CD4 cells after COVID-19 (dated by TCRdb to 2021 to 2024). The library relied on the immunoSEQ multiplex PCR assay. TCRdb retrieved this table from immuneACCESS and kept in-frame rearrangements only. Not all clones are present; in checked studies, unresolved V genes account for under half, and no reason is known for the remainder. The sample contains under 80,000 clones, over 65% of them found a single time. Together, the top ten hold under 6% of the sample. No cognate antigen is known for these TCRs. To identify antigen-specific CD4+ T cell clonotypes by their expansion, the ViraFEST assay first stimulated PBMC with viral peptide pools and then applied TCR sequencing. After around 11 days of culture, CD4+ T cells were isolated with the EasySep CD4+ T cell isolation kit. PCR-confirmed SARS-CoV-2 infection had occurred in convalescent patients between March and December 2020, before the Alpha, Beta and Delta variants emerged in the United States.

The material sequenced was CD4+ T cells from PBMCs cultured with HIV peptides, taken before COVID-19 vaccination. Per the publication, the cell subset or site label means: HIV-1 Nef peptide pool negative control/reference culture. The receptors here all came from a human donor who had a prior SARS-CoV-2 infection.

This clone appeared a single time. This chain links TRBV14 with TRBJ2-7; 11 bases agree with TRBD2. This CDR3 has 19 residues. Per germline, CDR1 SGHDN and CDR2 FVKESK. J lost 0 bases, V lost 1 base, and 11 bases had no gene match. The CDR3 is CASSQGIAGGPASSYEQYF. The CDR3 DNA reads TGTGCCAGCAGCCAAGGGATAGCGGGAGGGCCAGCATCCTCCTACGAGCAGTACTTC. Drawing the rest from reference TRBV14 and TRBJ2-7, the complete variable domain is EAGVTQFPSHSVIEKGQTVTLRCDPISGHDNLYWYRRVMGKEIKFLLHFVKESKQDESGMPNNRFLAERTGGTYSTLKVQPAELEDSGVYFCASSQGIAGGPASSYEQYFGPGTRLTVT.

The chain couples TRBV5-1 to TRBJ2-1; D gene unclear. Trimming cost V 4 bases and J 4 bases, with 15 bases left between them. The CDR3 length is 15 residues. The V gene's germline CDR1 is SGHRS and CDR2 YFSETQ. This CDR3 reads CASSISGQTYNEQFF. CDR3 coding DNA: TGCGCCAGCAGCATTTCCGGGCAAACGTACAATGAGCAGTTCTTC.

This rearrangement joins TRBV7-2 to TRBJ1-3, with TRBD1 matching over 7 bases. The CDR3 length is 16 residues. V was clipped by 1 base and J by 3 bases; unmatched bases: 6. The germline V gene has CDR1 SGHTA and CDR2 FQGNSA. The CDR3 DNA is TGTGCCAGCAGCTTAGGCAGGGGGGGTAGTGGAAACACCATATATTTT. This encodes CASSLGRGGSGNTIYF.

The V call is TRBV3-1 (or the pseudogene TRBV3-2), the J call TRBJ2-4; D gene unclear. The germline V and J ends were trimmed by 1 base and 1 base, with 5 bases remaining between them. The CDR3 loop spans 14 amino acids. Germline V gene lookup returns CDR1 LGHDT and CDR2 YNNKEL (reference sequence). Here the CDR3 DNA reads TGTGCCAGCAGCCAAGCCGGGGCCAAAAACATTCAGTACTTC. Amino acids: CASSQAGAKNIQYF.

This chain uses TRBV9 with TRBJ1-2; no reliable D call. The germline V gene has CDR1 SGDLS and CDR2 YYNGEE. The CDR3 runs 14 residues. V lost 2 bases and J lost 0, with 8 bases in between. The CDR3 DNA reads TGTGCCAGCAGCGTCGCAGAGACTAACTATGGCTACACCTTC. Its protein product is CASSVAETNYGYTF.

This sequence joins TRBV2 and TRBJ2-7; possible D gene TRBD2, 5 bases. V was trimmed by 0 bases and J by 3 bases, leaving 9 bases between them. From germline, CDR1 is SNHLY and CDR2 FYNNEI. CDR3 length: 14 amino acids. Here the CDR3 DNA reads TGTGCCAGCAGTGAAGCGGCGGGTTACTACGAGCAGTACTTC. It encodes CASSEAAGYYEQYF.

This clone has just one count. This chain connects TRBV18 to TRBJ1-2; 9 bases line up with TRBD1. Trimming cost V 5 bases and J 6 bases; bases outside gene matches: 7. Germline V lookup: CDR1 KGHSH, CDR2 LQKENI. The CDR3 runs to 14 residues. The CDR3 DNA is TGTGCCAGCTCAGAAACAGGGGGCGAGGATGGCTACACCTTC. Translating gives CASSETGGEDGYTF. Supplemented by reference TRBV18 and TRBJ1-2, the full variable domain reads NAGVMQNPRHLVRRRGQEARLRCSPMKGHSHVYWYRQLPEEGLKFMVYLQKENIIDESGMPKERFSAEFPKEGPSILRIQQVVRGDSAAYFCASSETGGEDGYTFGSGTRLTVV.

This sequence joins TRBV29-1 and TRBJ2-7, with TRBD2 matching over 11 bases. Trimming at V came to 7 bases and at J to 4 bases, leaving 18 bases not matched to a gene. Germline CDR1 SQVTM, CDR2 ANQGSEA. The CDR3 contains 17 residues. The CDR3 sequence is CSARYTVSGRAKYEQYF. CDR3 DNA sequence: TGCAGCGCACGATACACCGTTAGCGGGAGGGCCAAATACGAGCAGTACTTC.

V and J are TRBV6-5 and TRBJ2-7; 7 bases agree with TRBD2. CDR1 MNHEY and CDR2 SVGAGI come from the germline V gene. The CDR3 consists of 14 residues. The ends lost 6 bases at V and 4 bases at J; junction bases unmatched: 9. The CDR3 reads CASSRDYSQYEQYF. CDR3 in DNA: TGTGCCAGCAGCCGGGACTACTCACAGTACGAGCAGTACTTC.

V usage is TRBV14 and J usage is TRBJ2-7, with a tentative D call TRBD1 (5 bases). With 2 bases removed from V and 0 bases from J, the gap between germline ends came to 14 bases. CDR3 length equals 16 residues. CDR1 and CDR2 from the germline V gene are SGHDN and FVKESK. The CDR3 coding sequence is TGTGCCAGCAGCCAACGACCCCTTGGGGCCTCCTACGAGCAGTACTTC. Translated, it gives CASSQRPLGASYEQYF.

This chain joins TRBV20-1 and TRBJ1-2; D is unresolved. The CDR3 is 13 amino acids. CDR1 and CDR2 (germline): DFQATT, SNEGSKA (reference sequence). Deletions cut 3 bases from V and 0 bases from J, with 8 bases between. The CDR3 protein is CSASLRSNYGYTF. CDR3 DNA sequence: TGCAGTGCTAGTCTTAGATCTAACTATGGCTACACCTTC.

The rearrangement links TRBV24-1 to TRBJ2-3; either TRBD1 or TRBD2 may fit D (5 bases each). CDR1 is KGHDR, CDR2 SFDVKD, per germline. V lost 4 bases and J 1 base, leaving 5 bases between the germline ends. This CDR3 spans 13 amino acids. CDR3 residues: CATSEGGTDTQYF. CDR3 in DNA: TGTGCCACCAGTGAGGGGGGCACAGATACGCAGTATTTT.

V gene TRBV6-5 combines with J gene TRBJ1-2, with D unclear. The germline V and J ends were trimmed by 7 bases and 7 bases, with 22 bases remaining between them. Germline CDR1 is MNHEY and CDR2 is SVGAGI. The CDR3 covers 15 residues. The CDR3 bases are TGTGCCAGCACTATAAGACTGCGGCCCAACGCTGGCTACACCTTC. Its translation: CASTIRLRPNAGYTF.

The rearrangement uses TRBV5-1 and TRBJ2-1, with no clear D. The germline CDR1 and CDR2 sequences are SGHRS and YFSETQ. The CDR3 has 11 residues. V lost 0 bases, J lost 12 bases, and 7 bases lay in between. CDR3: CASSLAVLQFF. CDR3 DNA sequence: TGCGCCAGCAGCTTGGCCGTGCTGCAGTTCTTC.

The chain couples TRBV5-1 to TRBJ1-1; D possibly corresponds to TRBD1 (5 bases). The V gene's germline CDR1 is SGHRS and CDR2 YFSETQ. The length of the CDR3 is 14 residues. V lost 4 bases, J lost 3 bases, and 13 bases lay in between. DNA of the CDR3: TGCGCCAGCAGCCCCACCGGGGGAGACACTGAAGCTTTCTTT. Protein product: CASSPTGGDTEAFF.

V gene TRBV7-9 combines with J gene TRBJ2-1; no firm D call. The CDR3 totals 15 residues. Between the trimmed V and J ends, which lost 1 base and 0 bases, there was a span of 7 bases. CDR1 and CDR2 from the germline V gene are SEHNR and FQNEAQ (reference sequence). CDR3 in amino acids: CASSLEGISYNEQFF. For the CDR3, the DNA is TGTGCCAGCAGCTTAGAGGGAATCTCCTACAATGAGCAGTTCTTC. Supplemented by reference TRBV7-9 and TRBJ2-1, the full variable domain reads DTGVSQNPRHKITKRGQNVTFRCDPISEHNRLYWYRQTLGQGPEFLTYFQNEAQLEKSRLLSDRFSAERPKGSFSTLEIQRTEQGDSAMYLCASSLEGISYNEQFFGPGTRLTVL.

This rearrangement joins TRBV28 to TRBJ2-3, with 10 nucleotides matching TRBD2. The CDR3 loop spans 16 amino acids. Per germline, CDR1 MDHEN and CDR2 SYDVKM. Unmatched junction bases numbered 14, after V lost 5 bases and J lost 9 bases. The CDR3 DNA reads TGTGCCAGCAGTCCGAGCGGGGGGGCCCGAGGGACAACGCAGTATTTT. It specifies CASSPSGGARGTTQYF.

The CDR3, as DNA: TGTGCCAGCAGTTTAGGTCTTCTAGCCAAAAACATTCAGTACTTC. This codes for CASSLGLLAKNIQYF. This chain uses TRBV28 with TRBJ2-4; D gene ambiguous. CDR3 length: 15 amino acids. Germline V lookup: CDR1 MDHEN, CDR2 SYDVKM. V was shortened by 2 bases and J by 0 bases, with 8 bases between the two germline ends.

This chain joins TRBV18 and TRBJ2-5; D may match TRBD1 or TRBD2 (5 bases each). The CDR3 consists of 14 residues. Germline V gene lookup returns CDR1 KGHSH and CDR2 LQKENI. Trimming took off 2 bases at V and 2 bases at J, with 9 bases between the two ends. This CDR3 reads CASSPTGLQETQYF. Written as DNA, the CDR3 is TGTGCCAGCTCACCAACAGGACTTCAAGAGACCCAGTACTTC.

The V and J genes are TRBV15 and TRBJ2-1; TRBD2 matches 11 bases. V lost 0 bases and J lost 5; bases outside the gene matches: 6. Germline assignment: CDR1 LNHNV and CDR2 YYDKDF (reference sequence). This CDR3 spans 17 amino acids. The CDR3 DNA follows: TGTGCCACCAGCAGAGACCGCACTAGCGGGGGCCACAATGAGCAGTTCTTC. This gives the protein CATSRDRTSGGHNEQFF.

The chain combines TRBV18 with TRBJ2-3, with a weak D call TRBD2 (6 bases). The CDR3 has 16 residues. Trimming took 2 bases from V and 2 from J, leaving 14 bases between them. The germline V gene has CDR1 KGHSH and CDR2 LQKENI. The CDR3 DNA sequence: TGTGCCAGCTCACCATACGGAGCGGGCGACACAGATACGCAGTATTTT. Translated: CASSPYGAGDTDTQYF.

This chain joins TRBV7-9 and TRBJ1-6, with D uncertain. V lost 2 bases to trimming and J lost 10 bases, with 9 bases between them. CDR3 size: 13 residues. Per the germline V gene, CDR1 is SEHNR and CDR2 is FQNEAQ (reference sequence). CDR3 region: CASSLNSESPLHF. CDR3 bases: TGTGCCAGCAGCTTAAATTCGGAGTCACCCCTCCACTTT.

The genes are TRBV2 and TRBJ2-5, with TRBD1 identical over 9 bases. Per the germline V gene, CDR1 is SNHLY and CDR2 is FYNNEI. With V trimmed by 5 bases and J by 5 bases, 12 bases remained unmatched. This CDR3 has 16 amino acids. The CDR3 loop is CASSIRGGQGWETQYF. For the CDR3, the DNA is TGTGCCAGCAGTATCAGGGGAGGACAGGGGTGGGAGACCCAGTACTTC.

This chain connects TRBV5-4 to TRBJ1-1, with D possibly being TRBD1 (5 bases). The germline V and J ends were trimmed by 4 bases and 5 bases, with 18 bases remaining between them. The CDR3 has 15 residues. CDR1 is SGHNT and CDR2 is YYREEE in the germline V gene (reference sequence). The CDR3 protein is CASSPGGAGATEAFF. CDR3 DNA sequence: TGTGCCAGCAGCCCCGGGGGAGCTGGTGCGACTGAAGCTTTCTTT.

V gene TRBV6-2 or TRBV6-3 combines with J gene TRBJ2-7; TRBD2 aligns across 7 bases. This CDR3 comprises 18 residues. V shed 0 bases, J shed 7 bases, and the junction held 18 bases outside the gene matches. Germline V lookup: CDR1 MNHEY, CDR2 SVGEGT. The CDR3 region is CASSYSMDPGLITREQYF. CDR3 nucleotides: TGTGCCAGCAGTTACTCTATGGACCCGGGACTAATTACGCGGGAGCAGTACTTC.

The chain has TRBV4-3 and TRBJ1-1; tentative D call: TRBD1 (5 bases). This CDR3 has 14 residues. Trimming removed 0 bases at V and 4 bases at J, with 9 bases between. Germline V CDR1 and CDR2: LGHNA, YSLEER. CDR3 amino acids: CASSQEWGSTEAFF. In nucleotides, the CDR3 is TGCGCCAGCAGCCAAGAATGGGGGAGCACTGAAGCTTTCTTT.

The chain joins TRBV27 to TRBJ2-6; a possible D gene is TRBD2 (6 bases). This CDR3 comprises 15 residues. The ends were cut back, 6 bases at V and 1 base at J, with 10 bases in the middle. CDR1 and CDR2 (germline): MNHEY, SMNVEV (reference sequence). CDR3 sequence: CASRVRGSGANVLTF. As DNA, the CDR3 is TGTGCCAGCAGGGTGCGGGGATCTGGGGCCAACGTCCTGACTTTC.

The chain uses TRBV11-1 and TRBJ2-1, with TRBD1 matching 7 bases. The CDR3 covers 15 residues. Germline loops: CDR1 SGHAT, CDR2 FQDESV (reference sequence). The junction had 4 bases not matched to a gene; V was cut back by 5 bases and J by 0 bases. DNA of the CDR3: TGTGCCAGCAGCACCGGGACAGCCTCCTACAATGAGCAGTTCTTC. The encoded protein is CASSTGTASYNEQFF.